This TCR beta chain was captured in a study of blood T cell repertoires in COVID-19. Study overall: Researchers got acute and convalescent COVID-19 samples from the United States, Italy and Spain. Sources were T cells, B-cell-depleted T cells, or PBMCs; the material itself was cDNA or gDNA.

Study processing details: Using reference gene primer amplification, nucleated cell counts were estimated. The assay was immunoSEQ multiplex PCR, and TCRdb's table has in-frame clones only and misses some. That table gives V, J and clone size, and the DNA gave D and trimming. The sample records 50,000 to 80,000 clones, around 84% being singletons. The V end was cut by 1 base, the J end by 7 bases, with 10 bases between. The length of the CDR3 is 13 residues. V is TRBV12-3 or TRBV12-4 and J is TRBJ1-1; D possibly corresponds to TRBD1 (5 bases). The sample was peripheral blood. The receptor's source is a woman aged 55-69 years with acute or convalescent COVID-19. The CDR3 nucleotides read TGTGCCAGCAGTTTAGGCTTCGGGGGTGAAGCTTTCTTT. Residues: CASSLGFGGEAFF.